This TCR beta chain was recorded in a study of T-cell memory formation after mild COVID-19. The study's findings and limits: The study detected some responding clones in pre-infection memory, suggesting cross-reactive memory joined.

As for this clonotype: Its antigen remains unidentified.

cDNA libraries for TCR alpha and TCR beta, carrying sample barcodes and UMIs, came from 5'RACE with constant-segment primers. TCRdb recomputed calls from the 5' RACE reads with MiXCR, one row per CDR3 protein. The sample lists over 500,000 distinct CDR3 sequences, around 16% occurring once. The source material was PBMCs or a T cell subset sorted from them (not recorded which). The receptor comes from an adult woman who had mild COVID-19 (a few samples of this study predate the infection). Cell type and time point are not known.

The CDR3 DNA is TGTGCCAGCAGTTACGCTGGGTTTTACGAGCAGTACTTC. Protein: CASSYAGFYEQYF. V and J are TRBV6-5 and TRBJ2-7; no reliable D call. The CDR3 runs 13 residues. Germline values: CDR1 MNHEY, CDR2 SVGAGI. The V end was cut by 2 bases, the J end by 4 bases, with 9 bases between.